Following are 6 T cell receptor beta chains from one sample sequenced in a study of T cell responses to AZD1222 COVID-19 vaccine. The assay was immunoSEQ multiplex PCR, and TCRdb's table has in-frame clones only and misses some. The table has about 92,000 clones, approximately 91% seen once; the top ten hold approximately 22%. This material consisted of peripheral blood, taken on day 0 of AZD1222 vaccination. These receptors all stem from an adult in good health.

Written as DNA, the CDR3 is TGTGCCAGCAGCCCCCGGTGGTACTTGAACACCGGGGAGCTGTTTTTT. Translating it yields CASSPRWYLNTGELFF. The chain joins TRBV3-1 (or the pseudogene TRBV3-2) to TRBJ2-2; D unclear. V was cut by 4 bases and J by 1 base, with 13 bases left in between. The germline V gene encodes CDR1 LGHDT and CDR2 YNNKEL (reference sequence). CDR3 size: 16 residues.

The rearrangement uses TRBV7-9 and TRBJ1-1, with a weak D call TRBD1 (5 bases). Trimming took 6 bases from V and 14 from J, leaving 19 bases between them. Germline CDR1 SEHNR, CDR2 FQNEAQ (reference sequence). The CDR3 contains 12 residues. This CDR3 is CASRPLLGLRFF. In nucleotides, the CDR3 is TGTGCCAGCAGACCCCTCCTGGGACTGAGGTTCTTT.

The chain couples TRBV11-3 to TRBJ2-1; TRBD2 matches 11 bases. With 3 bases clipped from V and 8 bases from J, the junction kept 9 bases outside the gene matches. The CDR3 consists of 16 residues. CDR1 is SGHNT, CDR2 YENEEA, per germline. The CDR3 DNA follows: TGTGCCAGCAGCTTCGCTACTAGCGGGGGAAGCGATGAGCAGTTCTTC. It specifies CASSFATSGGSDEQFF.

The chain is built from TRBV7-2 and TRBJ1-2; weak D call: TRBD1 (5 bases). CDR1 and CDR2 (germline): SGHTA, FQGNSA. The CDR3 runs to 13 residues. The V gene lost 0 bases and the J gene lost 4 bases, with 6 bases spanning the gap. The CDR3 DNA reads TGTGCCAGCAGCTTAGCCGGGGCCTATGGCTACACCTTC. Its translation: CASSLAGAYGYTF.

The CDR3 sequence is CASSLVGSYEQYF. The CDR3 DNA sequence: TGTGCCAGCAGTTTAGTCGGCTCCTACGAGCAGTACTTC. This chain links TRBV28 with TRBJ2-7; D remains ambiguous. This CDR3 region has 13 residues. V was pared by 2 bases and J by 0 bases, with 5 bases between. The V gene's germline CDR1 is MDHEN and CDR2 SYDVKM.

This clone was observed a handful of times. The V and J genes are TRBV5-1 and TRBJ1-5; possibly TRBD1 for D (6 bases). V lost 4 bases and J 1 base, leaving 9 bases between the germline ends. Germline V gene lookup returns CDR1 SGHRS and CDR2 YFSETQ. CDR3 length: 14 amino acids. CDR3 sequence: CASSPDSSNQPQHF. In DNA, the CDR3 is TGCGCCAGCAGCCCGGACAGCAGCAATCAGCCCCAGCATTTT.